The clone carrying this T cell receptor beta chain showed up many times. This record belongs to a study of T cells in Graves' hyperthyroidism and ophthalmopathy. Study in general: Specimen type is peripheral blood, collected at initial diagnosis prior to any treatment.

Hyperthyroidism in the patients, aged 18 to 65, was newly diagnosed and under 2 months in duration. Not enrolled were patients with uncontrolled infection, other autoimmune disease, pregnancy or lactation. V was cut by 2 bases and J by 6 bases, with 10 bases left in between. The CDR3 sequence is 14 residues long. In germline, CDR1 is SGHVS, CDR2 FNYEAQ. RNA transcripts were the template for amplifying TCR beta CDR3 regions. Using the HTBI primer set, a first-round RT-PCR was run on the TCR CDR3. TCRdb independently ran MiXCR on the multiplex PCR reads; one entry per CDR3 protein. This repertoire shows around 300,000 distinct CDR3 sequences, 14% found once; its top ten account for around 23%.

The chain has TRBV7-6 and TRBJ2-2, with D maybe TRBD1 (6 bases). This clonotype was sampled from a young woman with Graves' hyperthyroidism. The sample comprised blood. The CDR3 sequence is CASSLRQDAGELFF. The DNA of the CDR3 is TGTGCCAGCAGCTTAAGACAGGATGCCGGGGAGCTGTTTTTT. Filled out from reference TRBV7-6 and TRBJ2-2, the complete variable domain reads GAGVSQSPRYKVTKRGQDVALRCDPISGHVSLYWYRQALGQGPEFLTYFNYEAQQDKSGLPNDRFSAERPEGSISTLTIQRTEQRDSAMYRCASSLRQDAGELFFGEGSRLTVL.